Following are 15 T cell receptor beta chains from one sample sequenced in a study of CD8+CD57+ T cells in acquired aplastic anemia. By flow cytometry, patients selected for sequencing had shown an expansion of CD8+CD57+ cells. Genomic DNA was employed as the template in profiling TCR beta VDJ and CDR3. MiXCR, applied by TCRdb to the reads, yields one record per CDR3 protein. Seen here are 89,000 or so distinct CDR3 sequences, roughly two thirds observed once, and the top ten hold around three fifths. Source material: sorted CD4+, CD8+, or CD8+CD57+ T cells (not recorded which) from PBMCs. The receptors come from a human donor with aplastic anemia.

The rearrangement joins TRBV10-3 to TRBJ2-2; 8 positions match TRBD1. Trimming took 6 bases from V and 5 from J; bases not matched to a gene: 8. The germline CDR1 and CDR2 sequences are ENHRY and SYGVKD. There are 15 residues in the CDR3. The CDR3 loop is CAISPGQGGTGELFF. CDR3 in DNA: TGTGCCATCAGCCCCGGACAGGGTGGAACCGGGGAGCTGTTTTTT.

V is TRBV7-2 and J is TRBJ1-6; no reliable D call. The CDR3 is made up of 12 amino acids. CDR1 is SGHTA, CDR2 FQGNSA, per germline. Between the trimmed V and J ends, which lost 0 bases and 13 bases, there was a span of 7 bases. The DNA for the CDR3 is TGTGCCAGCAGCTTAGCGCGAGGGCCCCTCCACTTT. This codes for CASSLARGPLHF.

V and J are TRBV5-6 and TRBJ1-1; D is unresolved. Germline CDR1 reads SGHDT; CDR2 reads YYEEEE. This CDR3 region has 14 residues. V lost 0 bases and J 4 bases, leaving 10 bases between the germline ends. The DNA of the CDR3 is TGTGCCAGCAGCTTGGCGGTGGTGGGCACTGAAGCTTTCTTT. This sequence encodes CASSLAVVGTEAFF.

This clonotype was detected a few times. The chain links TRBV29-1 to TRBJ2-7; a possible D gene is TRBD1 (6 bases). Trimming stripped 1 base from V and 2 bases from J, with 9 bases between. CDR3 length equals 13 residues. CDR1 and CDR2 from the germline V gene are SQVTM and ANQGSEA. This CDR3 reads CSVEGTEPYEQYF. In nucleotides, the CDR3 is TGCAGCGTTGAAGGGACAGAACCCTACGAGCAGTACTTC.

This clonotype came up many times. The V gene is TRBV9, the J gene TRBJ2-5, with TRBD2 identical over 15 bases. Trimming cost V 3 bases and J 4 bases; bases outside gene matches: 16. Germline V gene sequence: CDR1 SGDLS, CDR2 YYNGEE. The CDR3 is made up of 20 amino acids. The CDR3 region is CASSARGLAGGPRQLETQYF. The CDR3 DNA reads as TGTGCCAGCAGCGCCCGTGGACTAGCGGGAGGGCCCCGGCAACTAGAGACCCAGTACTTC.

This clonotype appeared a few times. The DNA is left out, because the CDR3 cannot be placed on it with certainty; the CDR3 is given as TCRdb lists it. The chain uses TRBV29-1 and TRBJ1-2; TRBD1 was called by the table and not checked on the DNA. The CDR3 length is 13 residues, termini included. Per germline, CDR1 SQVTM and CDR2 ANQGSEA. The CDR3 protein is CSVGPVGTGNAAF.

This clonotype came up a few times. J is TRBJ2-7 and V is TRBV2; D not resolved. V was shortened by 5 bases and J by 5 bases, with 19 bases between the two germline ends. The germline CDR1 and CDR2 sequences are SNHLY and FYNNEI. This CDR3 has 15 residues. CDR3 in amino acids: CASSKSGTASNEQYF. As DNA, the CDR3 is TGTGCCAGCAGTAAGTCAGGAACAGCTTCTAACGAGCAGTACTTC.

V usage is TRBV19 and J usage is TRBJ1-5; the D gene is possibly TRBD1 (6 bases). V shed 6 bases and J shed 4 bases, with 13 bases lying between them. Germline values: CDR1 LNHDA, CDR2 SQIVND (reference sequence). This CDR3 spans 14 amino acids. This chain's CDR3 is CASRPWGANQPQHF. DNA of the CDR3: TGTGCCAGTAGGCCTTGGGGGGCGAATCAGCCCCAGCATTTT.

As for this clonotype: A junction end diverges from the germline sequence, so it may reflect a read error. The chain joins TRBV5-6 to TRBJ1-2; D perhaps matches TRBD1 (5 bases). The length of the CDR3 is 13 residues. The germline V gene encodes CDR1 SGHDT and CDR2 YYEEEE. The CDR3 sequence is CASRWWGEDGCTF. In nucleotides, the CDR3 is TGTGCCAGCAGATGGTGGGGGGAGGATGGCTGCACCTTC.

The J gene is TRBJ1-1, the V gene TRBV29-1; D is undetermined. Germline CDR1 is SQVTM and CDR2 is ANQGSEA. This CDR3 contains 11 residues. V lost 4 bases, J lost 5 bases, and 8 bases lay in between. The CDR3 spells CSVGLSTEAFF. The CDR3 region has the DNA TGCAGCGTTGGTCTGTCGACTGAAGCTTTCTTT. Filled out from reference TRBV29-1 and TRBJ1-1, the complete variable domain reads SAVISQKPSRDICQRGTSLTIQCQVDSQVTMMFWYRQQPGQSLTLIATANQGSEATYESGFVIDKFPISRPNLTFSTLTVSNMSPEDSSIYLCSVGLSTEAFFGQGTRLTVV.

This chain connects TRBV25-1 to TRBJ2-3; the match to TRBD2 covers 13 bases. V lost 2 bases and J lost 6; bases outside the gene matches: 11. Germline V gene data show CDR1 as MGHDK and CDR2 as SYGVNS. The CDR3 length is 18 residues. CDR3 residues: CASSEVSGLAGEEDTQYF. The CDR3 DNA sequence: TGTGCCAGCAGTGAAGTCTCCGGACTAGCGGGGGAGGAGGATACGCAGTATTTT.

A few counts support this clonotype. This chain connects TRBV7-3 to TRBJ2-7; the D call may be TRBD1 or TRBD2 (5 bases each). The CDR3 loop spans 13 amino acids. CDR1 SGHTA and CDR2 FQGTGA come from the germline V gene. Trimming took 0 bases from V and 4 from J, leaving 7 bases between them. DNA for the CDR3: TGTGCCAGCAGCTTAACGGGACCGTACGAGCAGTACTTC. This translates into CASSLTGPYEQYF.

This clonotype occurred a few times. V is TRBV19 and J is TRBJ1-1; D possibly corresponds to TRBD1 (5 bases). V shed 7 bases and J shed 0 bases, with 12 bases lying between them. Germline V CDR1 and CDR2: LNHDA, SQIVND (reference sequence). The CDR3 contains 14 residues. The CDR3, as DNA: TGTGCCAGTACGGGGGGGTTCGTGAACACTGAAGCTTTCTTT. Translating gives CASTGGFVNTEAFF.

The chain uses TRBV2 and TRBJ2-3; 11 bases map to TRBD2. Germline CDR1 is SNHLY and CDR2 is FYNNEI. With V trimmed by 2 bases and J by 6 bases, 4 bases remained unmatched. The CDR3 runs to 15 residues. The CDR3 sequence is CASSELAGGPDTQYF. CDR3 DNA sequence: TGTGCCAGCAGTGAATTAGCGGGGGGGCCGGATACGCAGTATTTT. The entire variable domain, with the rest obtained from reference TRBV2 and TRBJ2-3, is as follows: EPEVTQTPSHQVTQMGQEVILRCVPISNHLYFYWYRQILGQKVEFLVSFYNNEISEKSEIFDDQFSVERPDGSNFTLKIRSTKLEDSAMYFCASSELAGGPDTQYFGPGTRLTVL.

The CDR3 here is CASSLGSAYNEQYF. The CDR3 DNA is TGTGCCAGCAGCTTGGGCTCAGCGTACAATGAGCAGTACTTC. The rearrangement uses TRBV5-4 and TRBJ2-7; no definite D call. Germline loops: CDR1 SGHNT, CDR2 YYREEE (reference sequence). The CDR3 contains 14 residues. V shed 0 bases and J shed 7 bases, with 14 bases lying between them.